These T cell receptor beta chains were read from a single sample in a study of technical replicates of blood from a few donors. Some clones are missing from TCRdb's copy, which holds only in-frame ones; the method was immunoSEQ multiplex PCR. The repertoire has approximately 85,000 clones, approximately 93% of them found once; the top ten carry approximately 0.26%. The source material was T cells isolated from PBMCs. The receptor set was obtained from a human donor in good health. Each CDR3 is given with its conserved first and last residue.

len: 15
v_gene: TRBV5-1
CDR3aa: CASSPGVSSYNEQFF

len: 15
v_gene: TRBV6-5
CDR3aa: CASSGQAFSGNTIYF

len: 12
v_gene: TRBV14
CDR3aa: CASSHRAYEQYF

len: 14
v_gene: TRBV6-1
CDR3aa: CASSRTGLNYEQYF

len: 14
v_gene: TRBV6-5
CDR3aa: CASRDRGQGQPQHF

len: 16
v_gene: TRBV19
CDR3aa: CASSIRSSIGTDTQYF

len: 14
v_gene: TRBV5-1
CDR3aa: CASNRGGSPDTQYF

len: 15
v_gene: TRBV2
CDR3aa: CASSPYRGTTGVLTF

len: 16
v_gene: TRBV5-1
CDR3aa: CASSLGQRGWRTEAFF

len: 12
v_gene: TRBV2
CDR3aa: CASGQTGNEQFF

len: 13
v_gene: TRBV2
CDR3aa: CAVLQTPTYEQYF

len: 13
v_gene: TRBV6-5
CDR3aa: CASRDTNNEKLFF

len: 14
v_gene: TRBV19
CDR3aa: CASSSSGEGGELFF

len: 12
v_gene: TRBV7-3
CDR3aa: CASSSRVAEAFF

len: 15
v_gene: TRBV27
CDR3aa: CASSSPGAQGERQYF

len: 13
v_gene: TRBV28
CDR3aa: CASSPGLSYEQYF

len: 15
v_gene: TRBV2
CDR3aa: CASSEAPGNGEKLFF

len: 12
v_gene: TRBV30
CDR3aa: CAWSTTKYGYTF

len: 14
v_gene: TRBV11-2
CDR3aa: CASSRPGGTYEQYF

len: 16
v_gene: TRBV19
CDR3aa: CASSWTSGAPADTQYF

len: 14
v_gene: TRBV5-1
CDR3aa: CASSLTGTEETQYF

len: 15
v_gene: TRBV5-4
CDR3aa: CASSQSGTGRIEQYF

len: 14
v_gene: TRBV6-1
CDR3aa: CASRKSGSQETQYF

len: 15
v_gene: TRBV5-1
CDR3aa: CASSLGLGGTDTQYF

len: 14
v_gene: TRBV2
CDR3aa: CASSDGTGDNEQFF

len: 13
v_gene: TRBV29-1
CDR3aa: CSVRTSGGNEQFF

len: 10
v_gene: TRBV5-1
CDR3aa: CASSLAARTF

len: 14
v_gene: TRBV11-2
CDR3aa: CASSLGAGGYGYTF

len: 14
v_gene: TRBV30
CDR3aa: CAGDQRGTEETQYF

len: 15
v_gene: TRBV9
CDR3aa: CASSATGTSGETQYF

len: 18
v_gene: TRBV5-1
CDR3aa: CASSLGSRGLPSGNTIYF

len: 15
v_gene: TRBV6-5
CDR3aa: CASRREGAINQPQHF

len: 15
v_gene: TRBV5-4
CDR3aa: CASSFNPTDSFEQYF

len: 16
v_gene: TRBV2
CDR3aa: CASSVQGAWGNTEAFF

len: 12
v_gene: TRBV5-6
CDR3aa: CASATRDSEAFF

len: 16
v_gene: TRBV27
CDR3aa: CASSLHPGQGSYEQYF

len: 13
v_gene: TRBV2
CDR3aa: CASRGQGGEKLFF

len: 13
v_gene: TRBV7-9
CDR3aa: CASSAPTVYEAFF

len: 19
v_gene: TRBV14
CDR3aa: CASSQALDRPSSASYEQYF

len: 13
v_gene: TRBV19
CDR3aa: CASSLRITDTQYF

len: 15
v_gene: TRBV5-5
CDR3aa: CASSPGNLGGNTIYF

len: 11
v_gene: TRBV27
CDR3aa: CASSPGNEQFF

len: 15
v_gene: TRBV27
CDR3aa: CASSPRGGGQETQYF

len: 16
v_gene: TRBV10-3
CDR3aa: CAISESSGGAGETQYF

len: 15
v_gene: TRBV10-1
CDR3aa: CASSESGSGGTEAFF

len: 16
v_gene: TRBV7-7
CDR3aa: CASSSHGLADTGELFF

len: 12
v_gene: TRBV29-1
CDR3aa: CSVEDRAYEQYF

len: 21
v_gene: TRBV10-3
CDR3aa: CAIKNSKGLAGDRKGANEQFF

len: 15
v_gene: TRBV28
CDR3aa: CASSLPDRGAYEQYF

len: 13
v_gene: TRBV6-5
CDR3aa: CASSYSVRFTQYF

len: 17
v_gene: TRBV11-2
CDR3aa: CASSPRLAGGPGETQYF

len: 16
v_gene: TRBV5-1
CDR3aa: CASSMGQGDSGNTIYF

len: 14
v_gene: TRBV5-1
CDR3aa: CASSKTGWSGELFF

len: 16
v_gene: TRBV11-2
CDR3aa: CASSLEGQKTYNEQFF